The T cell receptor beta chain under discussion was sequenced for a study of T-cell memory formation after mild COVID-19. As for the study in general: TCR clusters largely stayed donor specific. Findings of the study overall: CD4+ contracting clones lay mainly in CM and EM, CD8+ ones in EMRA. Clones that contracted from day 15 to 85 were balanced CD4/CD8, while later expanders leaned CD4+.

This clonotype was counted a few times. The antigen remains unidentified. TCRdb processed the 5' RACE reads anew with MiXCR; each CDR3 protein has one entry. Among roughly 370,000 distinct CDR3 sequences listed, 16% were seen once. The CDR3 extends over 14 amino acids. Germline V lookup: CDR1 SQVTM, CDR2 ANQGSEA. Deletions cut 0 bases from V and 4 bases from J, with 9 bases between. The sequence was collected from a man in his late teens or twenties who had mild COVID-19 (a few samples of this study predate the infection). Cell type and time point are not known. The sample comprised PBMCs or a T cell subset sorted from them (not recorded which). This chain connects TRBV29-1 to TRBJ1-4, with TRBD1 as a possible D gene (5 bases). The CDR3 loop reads CSVEERRGNEKLFF. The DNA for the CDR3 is TGCAGCGTTGAAGAGAGGAGGGGTAATGAAAAACTGTTTTTT.